The source of this TCR beta chain is a study of blood T cell repertoires in COVID-19 (dated by TCRdb to about 2020). Context from the whole study: Samples from collaborators originated in the United States, Italy and Spain and spanned both the acute and convalescent phases of COVID-19. The prospective study material was composed of cDNA or gDNA derived from T cells, B-cell-depleted T cells, or PBMCs. Deeply sampled blood TCRbeta repertoires from subjects exposed to, actively infected with, or recovered from COVID-19 were included in the dataset. A freely available public database, intended as a resource for researchers studying the immune response to SARS-CoV-2, is where the repertoires were released. Samples came from the ongoing ImmuneRACE study (first 160 participants) plus 1,254 subjects from 6 global collaborators. Sample metadata almost always included a de-identified subject ID, COVID-19 status, age in years and sex. Where available, HLA class I and class II types were taken from metadata supplied by the sample provider and were not determined by assay-based typing.

The collaborating institutions used their own protocols to collect whole blood in K2EDTA tubes. For TCRbeta analysis, collaborators shipped samples as frozen whole blood, isolated PBMCs, or DNA extracted from either of those sample types. TCRbeta CDR3 regions were amplified from genomic DNA using the immunoSEQ Assay, a bias-controlled multiplex PCR. As for how the authors treated the data: Within the assay, amplification of reference gene primers was used to estimate how many nucleated cells each sample contained. To quantify the absolute abundance of each unique TCRbeta CDR3 rearrangement, sequence reads were collapsed and filtered. Productive Simpson clonality was computed per sample as the square root of Simpson's diversity index over productive rearrangements. TCRdb took this table from immuneACCESS and kept in-frame rearrangements with V and J called. Such tables lack part of the clones; where checked against another copy, unresolved V genes explain under half of the gap, and the rest is unexplained. Clone size and V and J calls were adopted from that table, with D and trimming inferred from the DNA. The sample profile shows 130,000 to 150,000 clones; around 87% of them were found once. The top ten clonotypes cover over 8.5% of the sample.

Concerning this clone: Which antigen it targets is not known. Base qualities are not recorded, but no much larger clone differs from it by a single base.

The investigation overall reported the following: Clinical and demographic metadata were provided uncurated, with the amount varying by source and participant.

The CDR3 starts with the cysteine, ends with the phenylalanine, and has 14 residues. Kept here is only the CDR3 DNA, which spans 42 bases and is read in frame from base 1. In the germline V gene, CDR1 corresponds to SGHRS and CDR2 to YFSETQ. V gives up 0 bases and J gives up 6 bases, and the segment between their germline ends measures 12 bases. The sequenced sample was peripheral blood. The chain is assembled from TRBV5-1 and TRBJ1-2; the D region possibly corresponds to TRBD1 (5 bases align). This clonotype was obtained from a woman in her forties or fifties with active or convalescent COVID-19. This receptor carries the CDR3 CASSLGRGEDGYTF. The sequenced DNA is TGCGCCAGCAGCTTGGGGAGGGGTGAGGATGGCTACACCTTC.